One sample yielded the 26 T cell receptor beta chains listed below, sequenced in a study of identical twins. One entry per CDR3 protein results from TCRdb running MiXCR on the 5' RACE reads. The sample has 750,000 to 950,000 distinct CDR3 sequences; 9% to 15% are singletons. These sequences were also reported in another study, on yellow fever vaccine responses in identical twins.

Sequences were obtained from PBMCs. The receptors stem from a woman younger than 30 in good health.

In this sample, this clonotype turned up a few times. The V and J genes are TRBV10-3 and TRBJ2-1; D may be TRBD1 (6 bases). The ends were cut back, 0 bases at V and 5 bases at J, with 14 bases in the middle. This CDR3 comprises 16 residues. CDR1 and CDR2 (germline): ENHRY, SYGVKD. Written as DNA, the CDR3 is TGTGCCATCAGTGAGTCGAGGGGGACGCAAAACAATGAGCAGTTCTTC. Amino acid sequence: CAISESRGTQNNEQFF.

The chain uses TRBV3-1 and TRBJ2-7; D may be TRBD2 (5 bases). Trimming took 4 bases from V and 3 from J, leaving 10 bases between them. The CDR3 is 13 amino acids. Germline V lookup: CDR1 LGHDT, CDR2 YNNKEL (reference sequence). In DNA form, the CDR3 reads TGTGCCAGCAGCCTAGGACTCTTCTACGAGCAGTACGTC. Translation: CASSLGLFYEQYV.

This clonotype was observed a few times. V and J are TRBV5-4 and TRBJ2-3, with 15 nucleotides matching TRBD2. Germline CDR1 SGHNT, CDR2 YYREEE (reference sequence). The length of the CDR3 is 19 residues. The junction had 11 bases not matched to a gene; V was cut back by 1 base and J by 5 bases. The CDR3 sequence: CASSLISVGLAGGQDTQYF. In nucleotides, the CDR3 is TGTGCCAGCAGCTTGATTTCGGTTGGACTAGCGGGAGGGCAAGATACGCAGTATTTT.

This clonotype was found a few times. V gene TRBV11-2 combines with J gene TRBJ2-1, with 14 nucleotides matching TRBD2. The V and J ends lost 5 bases and 0 bases, in that order; junction bases with no gene match: 9. The germline gives CDR1 SGHAT, CDR2 FQNNGV. CDR3 length equals 19 residues. This CDR3 is CASSHPRLAGGSSYNEQFF. DNA for the CDR3: TGTGCCAGCAGCCACCCCAGACTAGCGGGGGGGAGCTCCTACAATGAGCAGTTCTTC.

J is TRBJ2-5 and V is TRBV2; TRBD2 is a possible D gene (6 bases). Trimming took off 7 bases at V and 4 bases at J, with 16 bases between the two ends. There are 14 residues in the CDR3. Germline-derived CDR1 and CDR2 are SNHLY and FYNNEI. CDR3 sequence reads: CASIQPGVGETQYF. DNA of the CDR3: TGTGCCAGCATCCAGCCGGGGGTGGGAGAGACCCAGTACTTC. The full variable domain, in which reference TRBV2 and TRBJ2-5 provide the parts outside the CDR3, is EPEVTQTPSHQVTQMGQEVILRCVPISNHLYFYWYRQILGQKVEFLVSFYNNEISEKSEIFDDQFSVERPDGSNFTLKIRSTKLEDSAMYFCASIQPGVGETQYFGPGTRLLVL.

The table lists this clonotype with a few counts. V is TRBV4-1 and J is TRBJ2-2; TRBD1 is a possible D gene (5 bases). Trimming pared 3 bases from V and 5 bases from J, leaving 22 bases between. CDR3 length equals 18 residues. Per germline, CDR1 MGHRA and CDR2 YSYEKL. CDR3 protein: CASSHDPTITRVTGELFF. Here the CDR3 DNA reads TGCGCCAGCAGCCACGATCCAACTATCACCAGGGTTACCGGGGAGCTGTTTTTT.

The sample holds a few counts of this clonotype. V usage is TRBV6-1 and J usage is TRBJ2-5; the match to TRBD2 covers 8 bases. V dropped 5 bases and J dropped 4; count of bases not matched to a gene: 12. The CDR3 spans 16 residues. CDR1 is MNHNS and CDR2 is SASEGT in the germline V gene. The CDR3 reads CASSLLWSGGRETQYF. In DNA, the CDR3 is TGTGCCAGCAGTCTTCTTTGGTCGGGGGGGCGAGAGACCCAGTACTTC.

This clonotype was picked up a small number of times. This rearrangement joins TRBV5-1 to TRBJ2-7; 8 nucleotides align to TRBD1. Germline V gives CDR1 SGHRS, CDR2 YFSETQ. The V gene end was trimmed by 4 bases and the J gene end by 4 bases; junction bases not matched to a gene: 7. The CDR3 loop spans 14 amino acids. The DNA of the CDR3 is TGCGCCAGCAGCAGGACAGGGCTACTGTACGAGCAGTACTTC. Encoded protein: CASSRTGLLYEQYF.

There are a few counts of this clonotype. The J gene is TRBJ1-6, the V gene TRBV9, with D unclear. This CDR3 comprises 16 residues. Per the germline V gene, CDR1 is SGDLS and CDR2 is YYNGEE. V was pared by 4 bases and J by 0 bases, with 11 bases between. The CDR3 loop reads CASSPHLSSYNSPLHF. The CDR3 bases are TGTGCCAGCAGCCCCCACTTGAGCTCCTATAATTCACCCCTCCACTTT.

This clonotype has a handful of counts. V and J are TRBV24-1 and TRBJ2-2; 13 nucleotides line up with TRBD2. Trimming cost V 5 bases and J 2 bases; bases outside gene matches: 13. The CDR3 contains 20 residues. Germline CDR1 reads KGHDR; CDR2 reads SFDVKD. The CDR3 region is CATSAGTSGRVFGNTGELFF. CDR3 sequence (DNA): TGTGCCACCAGTGCTGGAACTAGCGGGAGGGTTTTTGGCAACACCGGGGAGCTGTTTTTT.

This clonotype showed up many times. J is TRBJ2-7 and V is TRBV20-1; 11 bases align to TRBD1. Germline values: CDR1 DFQATT, CDR2 SNEGSKA (reference sequence). This CDR3 spans 13 amino acids. The V segment lost 6 bases and the J segment 0 bases; nucleotides outside the gene matches: 1. The CDR3: CSAGTGGSYEQYF. In nucleotides, the CDR3 is TGCAGTGCGGGGACAGGGGGCTCCTACGAGCAGTACTTC.

This clonotype turned up a few times. The V gene is TRBV20-1, the J gene TRBJ2-3, with 8 bases aligning to TRBD2. Germline V gives CDR1 DFQATT, CDR2 SNEGSKA (reference sequence). The V and J ends lost 5 bases and 2 bases, in that order; junction bases with no gene match: 9. The CDR3 has 15 amino acids. The DNA of the CDR3 is TGCAGTGCTTCCCGAGCGGGAGCCCCCACAGATACGCAGTATTTT. Amino acid sequence: CSASRAGAPTDTQYF.

This clonotype was detected only a few times. The gene calls are TRBV28 and TRBJ2-5; D is ambiguous. Germline V lookup: CDR1 MDHEN, CDR2 SYDVKM. Trimming took off 2 bases at V and 5 bases at J, with 9 bases between the two ends. This CDR3 is 13 amino acids long. CDR3 bases: TGTGCCAGCAGTTTAGGCGTTGAGGAGACCCAGTACTTC. Amino acids: CASSLGVEETQYF.

The chain employs TRBV5-1 and TRBJ2-3; D ambiguous. The CDR3 is 15 amino acids. Germline CDR1 and CDR2: SGHRS and YFSETQ. Trimming took off 0 bases at V and 4 bases at J, with 12 bases between the two ends. The CDR3 sequence: CASSLEGRPPDTQYF. CDR3 DNA: TGCGCCAGCAGCTTGGAAGGCAGGCCGCCAGATACGCAGTATTTT. The full variable domain, in which reference TRBV5-1 and TRBJ2-3 provide the parts outside the CDR3, is KAGVTQTPRYLIKTRGQQVTLSCSPISGHRSVSWYQQTPGQGLQFLFEYFSETQRNKGNFPGRFSGRQFSNSRSEMNVSTLELGDSALYLCASSLEGRPPDTQYFGPGTRLTVL.

This clonotype was seen at least ten times. The V and J genes are TRBV20-1 and TRBJ2-3; 9 bases match TRBD2. Per the germline V gene, CDR1 is DFQATT and CDR2 is SNEGSKA (reference sequence). The V segment lost 6 bases and the J segment 3 bases; nucleotides outside the gene matches: 10. The CDR3 covers 15 residues. The CDR3 DNA is TGCAGTGCCAGCCGGAGCGGGAGGAATACAGATACGCAGTATTTT. Its translation: CSASRSGRNTDTQYF.

The chain carries TRBV6-1 and TRBJ2-7, with TRBD2 matching over 9 bases. This CDR3 is 14 amino acids long. Germline-derived CDR1 and CDR2 are MNHNS and SASEGT. V lost 5 bases, J lost 4 bases, and 6 bases stayed unmatched. CDR3 nucleotide sequence: TGTGCCAGCAGTCGGCTAGCGGGATTATACGAGCAGTACTTC. The encoded protein is CASSRLAGLYEQYF.

The chain carries TRBV7-2 and TRBJ1-1, with D unresolved. Germline values: CDR1 SGHTA, CDR2 FQGNSA. V lost 6 bases and J lost 6, with 11 bases in between. CDR3 size: 12 residues. The CDR3 bases are TGTGCCAGCAGGCGCGACGGCGCTGAAGCTTTCTTT. Translation gives CASRRDGAEAFF.

V is TRBV7-8 and J is TRBJ2-3; the match to TRBD2 covers 8 bases. The CDR3 is 16 residues long. Germline CDR1 SGHVS, CDR2 FQNEAQ. J gave up 1 base and V 4 bases, and 7 bases lay outside the gene matches. CDR3 nucleotide sequence: TGTGCCAGCAGCTACCGGGGGGGGCCGGGCACAGATACGCAGTATTTT. It yields the protein CASSYRGGPGTDTQYF.

This clonotype was recorded a few times. The CDR3 DNA follows: TGTGCCAGCAGACCACTAGCGGTCTACAATGAGCAGTTCTTC. This translates into CASRPLAVYNEQFF. This chain links TRBV12-3 or TRBV12-4 with TRBJ2-1; 8 nucleotides agree with TRBD2. The CDR3 totals 14 residues. Trimming cost V 6 bases and J 3 bases; bases outside gene matches: 4.

This clonotype was picked up one time. This chain connects TRBV7-3 to TRBJ2-3; possibly TRBD2 for D (6 bases). This CDR3 is 15 amino acids long. Per germline, CDR1 SGHTA and CDR2 FQGTGA. Between the trimmed V and J ends, which lost 1 base and 2 bases, there was a span of 10 bases. The CDR3 nucleotides are TGTGCCAGCAGCTTAAGTCGCGGGACCACAGATACGCAGTATTTT. Its translation is CASSLSRGTTDTQYF.

V and J are TRBV6-6 and TRBJ2-1; 12 nucleotides align to TRBD2. The V segment lost 6 bases and the J segment 5 bases; nucleotides outside the gene matches: 8. The CDR3 sequence is 16 residues long. Germline V gene data show CDR1 as MNHNY and CDR2 as SVGAGI (reference sequence). CDR3 amino acids: CASRSPSGRANNEQFF. The CDR3 DNA sequence: TGTGCCAGCAGATCCCCTAGCGGGAGGGCCAACAATGAGCAGTTCTTC.

This clonotype occurred a few times. V usage is TRBV5-1 and J usage is TRBJ2-5; D gene unclear. Germline V gives CDR1 SGHRS, CDR2 YFSETQ. The CDR3 is 15 amino acids. Trimming removed 7 bases from V and 0 bases from J, with 16 bases in between. CDR3 amino acids: CASVRRPSNQETQYF. CDR3 coding DNA: TGCGCCAGCGTCAGACGACCCAGTAACCAAGAGACCCAGTACTTC.

The sample holds a few counts of this clonotype. The chain joins TRBV5-1 to TRBJ2-3; D assignment may be TRBD1 or TRBD2 (5 bases each). The length of the CDR3 is 19 residues. V lost 2 bases and J 2 bases, leaving 24 bases between the germline ends. Germline values: CDR1 SGHRS, CDR2 YFSETQ. The DNA of the CDR3 is TGCGCCAGCAGCTTATTGCCACAACCGGGACCACCTATCACAGATACGCAGTATTTT. Encoded protein: CASSLLPQPGPPITDTQYF.

This clonotype has at least ten counts. The chain recombines TRBV5-6 with TRBJ2-1; possibly TRBD2 for D (6 bases). Germline V CDR1 and CDR2: SGHDT, YYEEEE. The CDR3 has 15 amino acids. The ends were cut back, 4 bases at V and 8 bases at J, with 19 bases in the middle. CDR3 loop: CASSEIAAGGHEQFF. CDR3 in DNA: TGTGCCAGCAGCGAGATAGCGGCTGGGGGTCATGAGCAGTTCTTC.

The J gene is TRBJ2-1, the V gene TRBV14; 8 bases map to TRBD1. The CDR3 consists of 16 residues. From germline, CDR1 is SGHDN and CDR2 FVKESK. The V and J ends lost 4 bases and 1 base, in that order; junction bases with no gene match: 6. The CDR3 loop is CASSPRTGWSYNEQFF. In DNA form, the CDR3 reads TGTGCCAGCAGCCCCCGGACAGGGTGGTCCTACAATGAGCAGTTCTTC.

In its sample, this clonotype was seen a few times. The chain couples TRBV20-1 to TRBJ1-6; the D is unclear. Germline CDR1 and CDR2: DFQATT and SNEGSKA (reference sequence). Trimming removed 3 bases at V and 7 bases at J, with 10 bases between. This CDR3 has 13 amino acids. CDR3 in DNA: TGCAGTGCTAGTATGGACGTCAATTCACCCCTCCACTTT. As protein: CSASMDVNSPLHF.